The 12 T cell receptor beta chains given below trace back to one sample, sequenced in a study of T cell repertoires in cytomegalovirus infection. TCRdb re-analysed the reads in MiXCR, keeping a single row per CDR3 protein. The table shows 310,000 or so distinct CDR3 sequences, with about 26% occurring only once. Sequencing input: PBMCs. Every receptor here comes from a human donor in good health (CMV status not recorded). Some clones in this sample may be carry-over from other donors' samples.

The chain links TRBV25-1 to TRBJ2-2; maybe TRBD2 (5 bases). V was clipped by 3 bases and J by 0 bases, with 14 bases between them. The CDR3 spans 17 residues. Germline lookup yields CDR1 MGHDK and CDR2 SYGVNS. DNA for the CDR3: TGTGCCAGCAGTGAGTATACACAACTAGCGAACACCGGGGAGCTGTTTTTT. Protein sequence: CASSEYTQLANTGELFF.

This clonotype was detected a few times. In DNA, the CDR3 is TGTGCCAGCAGTGAAACGGCGGGAGTCTCCTACGAGCAGTACTTC. This translates into CASSETAGVSYEQYF. J is TRBJ2-7 and V is TRBV2; 7 bases are a match to TRBD2. The ends lost 2 bases at V and 0 bases at J; junction bases unmatched: 4. The CDR3 totals 15 residues. Germline V gene lookup returns CDR1 SNHLY and CDR2 FYNNEI.

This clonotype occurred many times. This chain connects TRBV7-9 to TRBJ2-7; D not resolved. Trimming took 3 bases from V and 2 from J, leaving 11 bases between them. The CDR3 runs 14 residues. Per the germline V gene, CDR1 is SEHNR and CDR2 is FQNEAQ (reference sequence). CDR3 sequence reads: CASSFRAGAYEQYF. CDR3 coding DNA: TGTGCCAGCAGCTTCCGTGCCGGAGCCTACGAGCAGTACTTC.

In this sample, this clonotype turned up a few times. CDR3 in amino acids: CASQLSSYNSPLHF. As DNA, the CDR3 is TGTGCCAGCCAGCTGAGCTCCTATAATTCACCCCTCCACTTT. V is TRBV6-2 or TRBV6-3 and J is TRBJ1-6; D gene unclear. CDR1 MNHEY and CDR2 SVGEGT come from the germline V gene. This CDR3 spans 14 amino acids. Trimming stripped 8 bases from V and 0 bases from J, with 8 bases between.

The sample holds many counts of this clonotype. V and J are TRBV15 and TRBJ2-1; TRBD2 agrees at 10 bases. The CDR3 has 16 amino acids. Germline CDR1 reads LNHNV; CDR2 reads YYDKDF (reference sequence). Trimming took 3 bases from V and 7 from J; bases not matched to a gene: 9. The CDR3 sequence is CATSSTPSGGLNEQFF. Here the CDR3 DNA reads TGTGCCACCAGCAGCACACCTAGCGGGGGTTTAAATGAGCAGTTCTTC.

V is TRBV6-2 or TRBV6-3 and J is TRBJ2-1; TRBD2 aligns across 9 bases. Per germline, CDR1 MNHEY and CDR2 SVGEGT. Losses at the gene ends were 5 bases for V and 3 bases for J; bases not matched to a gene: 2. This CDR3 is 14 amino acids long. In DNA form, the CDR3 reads TGTGCCAGCAGTAATAGCGGGGGCTACAATGAGCAGTTCTTC. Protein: CASSNSGGYNEQFF.

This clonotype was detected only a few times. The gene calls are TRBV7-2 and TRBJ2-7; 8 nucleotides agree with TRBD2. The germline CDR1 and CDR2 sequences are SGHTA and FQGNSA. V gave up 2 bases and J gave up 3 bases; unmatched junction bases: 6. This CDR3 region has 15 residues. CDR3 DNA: TGTGCCAGCAGCTTATTAGGACTAGCTGGCTACGAGCAGTACTTC. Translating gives CASSLLGLAGYEQYF.

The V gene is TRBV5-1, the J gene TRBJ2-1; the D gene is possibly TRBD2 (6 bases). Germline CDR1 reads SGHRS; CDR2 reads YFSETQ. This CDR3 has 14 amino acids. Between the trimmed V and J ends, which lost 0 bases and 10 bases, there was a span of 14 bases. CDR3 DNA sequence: TGCGCCAGCAGCTTGGGGTTAGCGGCCAGCGAGCAGTTCTTC. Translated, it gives CASSLGLAASEQFF.

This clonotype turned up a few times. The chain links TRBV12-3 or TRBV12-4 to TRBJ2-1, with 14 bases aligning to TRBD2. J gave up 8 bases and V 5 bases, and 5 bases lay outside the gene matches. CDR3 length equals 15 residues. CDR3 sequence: CASSIGLAGGHEQFF. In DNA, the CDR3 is TGTGCCAGCAGTATCGGACTAGCGGGAGGACATGAGCAGTTCTTC.

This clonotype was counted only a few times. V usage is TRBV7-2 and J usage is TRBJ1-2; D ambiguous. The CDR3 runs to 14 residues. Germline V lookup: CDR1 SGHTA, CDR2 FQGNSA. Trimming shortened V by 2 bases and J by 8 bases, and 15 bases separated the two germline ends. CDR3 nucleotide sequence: TGTGCCAGCAGCTTACGTGACATTCAAGTGGGCTACACCTTC. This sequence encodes CASSLRDIQVGYTF.

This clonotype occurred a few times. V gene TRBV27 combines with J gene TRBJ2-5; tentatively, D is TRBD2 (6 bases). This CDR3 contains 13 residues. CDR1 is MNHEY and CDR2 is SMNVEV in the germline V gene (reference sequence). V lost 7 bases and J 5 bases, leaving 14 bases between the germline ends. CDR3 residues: CASMRRAGETQYF. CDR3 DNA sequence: TGTGCCAGCATGAGGAGGGCCGGGGAGACCCAGTACTTC.

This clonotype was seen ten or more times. The CDR3 coding sequence is TGTGCCAGCAATAGACCCTTAGGGGGACTAGTTGGGGAGACCCAGTACTTC. Translated, it gives CASNRPLGGLVGETQYF. This chain uses TRBV7-2 with TRBJ2-5; 8 bases are shared with TRBD2. V shed 7 bases, J shed 5 bases, and the junction held 18 bases outside the gene matches. In germline, CDR1 is SGHTA, CDR2 FQGNSA. The CDR3 contains 17 residues.